The following is a T cell receptor (beta chain) sequence with its context. Its cognate antigen is unknown. V lost 5 bases, J lost 7 bases, and 10 bases stayed unmatched. The CDR3 runs 14 residues. Germline-derived CDR1 and CDR2 are SGHVS and FNYEAQ. The record originates from a study of CD8 T cells in ankylosing spondylitis. Via MiXCR, TCRdb re-called the 5' RACE reads, giving one row per CDR3 protein. The table lists 200,000 to 300,000 distinct CDR3 sequences, around 9.2% of them singletons. The study, taken as a whole, reports: Disease-linked clones were reportedly significantly enriched in matched ankylosing spondylitis synovial fluid.

What was sequenced was blood, either unsorted or a sorted T cell fraction (not recorded which). The receptor's source is a male donor with ankylosing spondylitis or in good health (not recorded which). This sequence joins TRBV7-6 and TRBJ1-2; the match to TRBD1 covers 7 bases. The CDR3 protein is CASSPQGGPGGYTF. The CDR3 coding sequence is TGTGCCAGCAGCCCCCAAGGGGGCCCGGGTGGCTACACCTTC.